This T cell receptor (beta chain) appears in the sequencing data of a study of prognosis after radiotherapy for stage I lung cancer. From genomic DNA, two-round multiplex PCR was used to amplify TCR beta CDR3. Primers (each specific to one TRBV or TRBJ gene) were used in first-round PCR. In TCRdb, the multiplex PCR reads were re-called with MiXCR into one record per CDR3 protein. The sample contains about 51,000 distinct CDR3 sequences, over 30% of which appear only once. Concerning this clonotype itself: Its specificity is not known.

Whole-study results and caveats: Reports indicated that TRBV and TRBJ gene usage differed between patients with and without metastases, including differences in about nine V and a couple of J genes after SBRT. Whether the expanded TCR clones were tumor-specific was not determined. After stereotactic body radiation therapy, median unique TCR clones were roughly 6,500, down from 9,500 to 11,000.

Each of two time points yielded six milliliters of peripheral venous blood. Trimming shortened V by 6 bases and J by 5 bases, and 13 bases separated the two germline ends. The CDR3 is made up of 13 amino acids. The genes are TRBV12-3 or TRBV12-4 and TRBJ1-1, with D hard to call. The sample was PBMCs, taken before or after stereotactic body radiation therapy (not recorded which). The receptor was derived from a donor of 50 years or more with non-small cell lung cancer. CDR3 amino acids: CASSLGLGTEAFF. CDR3 in DNA: TGTGCCAGCAGCCTAGGCCTAGGGACTGAAGCTTTCTTT.